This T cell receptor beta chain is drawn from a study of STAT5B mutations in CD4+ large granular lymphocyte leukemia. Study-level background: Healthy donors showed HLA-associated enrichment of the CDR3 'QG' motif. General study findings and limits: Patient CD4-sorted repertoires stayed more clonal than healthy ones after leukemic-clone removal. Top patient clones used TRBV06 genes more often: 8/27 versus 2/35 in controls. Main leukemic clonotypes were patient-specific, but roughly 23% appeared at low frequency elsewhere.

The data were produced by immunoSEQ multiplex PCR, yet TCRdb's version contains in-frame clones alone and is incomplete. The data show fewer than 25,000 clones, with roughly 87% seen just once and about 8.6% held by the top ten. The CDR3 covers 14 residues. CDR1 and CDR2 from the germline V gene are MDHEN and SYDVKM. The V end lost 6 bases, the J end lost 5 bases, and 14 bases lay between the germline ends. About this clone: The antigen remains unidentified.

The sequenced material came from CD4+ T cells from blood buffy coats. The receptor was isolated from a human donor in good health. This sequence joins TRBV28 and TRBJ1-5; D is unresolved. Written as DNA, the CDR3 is TGTGCCAGCAGCCGGGATCCCGGGTATCAGCCCCAGCATTTT. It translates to CASSRDPGYQPQHF.